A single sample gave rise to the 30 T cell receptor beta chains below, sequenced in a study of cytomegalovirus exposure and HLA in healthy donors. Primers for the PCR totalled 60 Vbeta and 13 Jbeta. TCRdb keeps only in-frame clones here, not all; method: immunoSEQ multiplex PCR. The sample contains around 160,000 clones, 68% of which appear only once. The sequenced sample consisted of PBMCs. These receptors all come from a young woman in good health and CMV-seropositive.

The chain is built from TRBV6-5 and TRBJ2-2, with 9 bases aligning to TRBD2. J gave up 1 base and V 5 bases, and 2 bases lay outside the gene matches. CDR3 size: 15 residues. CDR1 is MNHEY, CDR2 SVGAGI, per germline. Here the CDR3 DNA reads TGTGCCAGCAGTCCTAGCGGGATGAACACCGGGGAGCTGTTTTTT. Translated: CASSPSGMNTGELFF.

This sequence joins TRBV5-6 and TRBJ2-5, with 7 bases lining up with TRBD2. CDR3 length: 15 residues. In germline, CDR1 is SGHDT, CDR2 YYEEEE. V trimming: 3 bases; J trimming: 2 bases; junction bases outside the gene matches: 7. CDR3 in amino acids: CASSSAPGGQETQYF. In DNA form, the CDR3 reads TGTGCCAGCAGCTCCGCCCCGGGGGGTCAAGAGACCCAGTACTTC.

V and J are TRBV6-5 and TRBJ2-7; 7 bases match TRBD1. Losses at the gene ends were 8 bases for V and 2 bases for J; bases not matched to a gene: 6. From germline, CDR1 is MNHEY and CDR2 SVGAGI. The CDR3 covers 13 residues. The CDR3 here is CASRAGTAYEQYF. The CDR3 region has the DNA TGTGCCAGCCGGGCCGGGACAGCCTACGAGCAGTACTTC.

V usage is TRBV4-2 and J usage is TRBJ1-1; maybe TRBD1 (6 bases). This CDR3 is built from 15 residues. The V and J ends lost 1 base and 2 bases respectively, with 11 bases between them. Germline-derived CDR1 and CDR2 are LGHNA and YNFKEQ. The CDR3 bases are TGTGCCAGCAGCCAAGGTGGGACATTAAACACTGAAGCTTTCTTT. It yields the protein CASSQGGTLNTEAFF.

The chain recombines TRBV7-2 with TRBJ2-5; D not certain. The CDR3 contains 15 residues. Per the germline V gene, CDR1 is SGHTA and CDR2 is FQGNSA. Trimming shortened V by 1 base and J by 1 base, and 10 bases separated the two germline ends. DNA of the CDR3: TGTGCCAGCAGCTTAGAGCCGCTGTTCCAAGAGACCCAGTACTTC. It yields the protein CASSLEPLFQETQYF.

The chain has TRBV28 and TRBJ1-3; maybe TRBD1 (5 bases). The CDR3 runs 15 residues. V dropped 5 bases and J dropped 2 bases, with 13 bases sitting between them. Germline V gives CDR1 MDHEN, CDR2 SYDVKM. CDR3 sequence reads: CASSPQGLPGNTIYF. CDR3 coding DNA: TGTGCCAGCAGTCCCCAGGGTTTACCTGGAAACACCATATATTTT.

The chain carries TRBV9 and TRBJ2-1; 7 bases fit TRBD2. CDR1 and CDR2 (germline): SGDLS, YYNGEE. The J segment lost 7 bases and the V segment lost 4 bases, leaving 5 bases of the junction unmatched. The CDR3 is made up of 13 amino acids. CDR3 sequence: CASSPPGGNEQFF. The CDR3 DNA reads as TGTGCCAGCAGCCCTCCCGGGGGGAATGAGCAGTTCTTC.

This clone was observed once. This CDR3 reads CASAWGANEKLFF. In DNA, the CDR3 is TGTGCCAGCGCTTGGGGGGCTAATGAAAAACTGTTTTTT. This chain connects TRBV2 to TRBJ1-4, with a possible D match to TRBD1 (5 bases). Germline loops: CDR1 SNHLY, CDR2 FYNNEI. The CDR3 is 13 residues long. Trimming shortened V by 8 bases and J by 3 bases, and 10 bases separated the two germline ends.

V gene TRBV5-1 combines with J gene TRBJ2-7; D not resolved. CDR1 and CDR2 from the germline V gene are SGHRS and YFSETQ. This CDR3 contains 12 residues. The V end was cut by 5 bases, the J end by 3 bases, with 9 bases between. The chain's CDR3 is CASRRRLYEQYF. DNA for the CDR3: TGCGCCAGCAGGCGTAGACTCTACGAGCAGTACTTC.

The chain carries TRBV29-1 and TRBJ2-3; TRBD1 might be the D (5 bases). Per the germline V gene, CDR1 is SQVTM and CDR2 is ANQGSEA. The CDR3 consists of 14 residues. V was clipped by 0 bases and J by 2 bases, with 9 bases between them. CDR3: CSVEEGLSTDTQYF. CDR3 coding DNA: TGCAGCGTTGAAGAGGGGCTTTCCACAGATACGCAGTATTTT.

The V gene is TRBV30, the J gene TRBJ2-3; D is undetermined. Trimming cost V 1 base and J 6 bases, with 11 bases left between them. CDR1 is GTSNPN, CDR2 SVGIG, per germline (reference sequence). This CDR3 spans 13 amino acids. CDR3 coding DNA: TGTGCCTGGAGTGCCCTCTTACTCGATACGCAGTATTTT. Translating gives CAWSALLLDTQYF. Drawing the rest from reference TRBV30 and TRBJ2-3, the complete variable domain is SQTIHQWPATLVQPVGSPLSLECTVEGTSNPNLYWYRQAAGRGLQLLFYSVGIGQISSEVPQNLSASRPQDRQFILSSKKLLLSDSGFYLCAWSALLLDTQYFGPGTRLTVL.

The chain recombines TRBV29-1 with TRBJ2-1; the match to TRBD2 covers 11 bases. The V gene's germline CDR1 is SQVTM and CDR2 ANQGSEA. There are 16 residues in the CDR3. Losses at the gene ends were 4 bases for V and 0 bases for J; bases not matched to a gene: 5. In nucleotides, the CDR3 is TGCAGCGTTGCTCGACTAGCGGGGAGCTCCTACAATGAGCAGTTCTTC. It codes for CSVARLAGSSYNEQFF.

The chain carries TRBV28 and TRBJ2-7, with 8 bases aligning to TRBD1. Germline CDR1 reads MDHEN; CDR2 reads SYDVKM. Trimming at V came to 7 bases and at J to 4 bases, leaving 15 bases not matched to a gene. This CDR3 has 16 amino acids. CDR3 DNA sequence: TGTGCCAGCACCCGACCCCGGACAGGGTCTCTGTACGAGCAGTACTTC. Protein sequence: CASTRPRTGSLYEQYF.

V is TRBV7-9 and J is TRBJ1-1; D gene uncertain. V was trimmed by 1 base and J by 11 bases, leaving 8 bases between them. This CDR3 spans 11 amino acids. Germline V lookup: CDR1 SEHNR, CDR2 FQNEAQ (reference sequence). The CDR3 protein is CASSLGVEAFF. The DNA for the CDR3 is TGTGCCAGCAGCTTAGGTGTGGAGGCTTTCTTT.

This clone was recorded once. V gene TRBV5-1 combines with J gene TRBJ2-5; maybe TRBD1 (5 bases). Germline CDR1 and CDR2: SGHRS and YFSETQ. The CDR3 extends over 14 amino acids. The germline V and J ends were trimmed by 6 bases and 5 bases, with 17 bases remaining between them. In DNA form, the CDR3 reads TGCGCCAGCACCGTGACAGTGTTCGGGGAGACCCAGTACTTC. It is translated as CASTVTVFGETQYF.

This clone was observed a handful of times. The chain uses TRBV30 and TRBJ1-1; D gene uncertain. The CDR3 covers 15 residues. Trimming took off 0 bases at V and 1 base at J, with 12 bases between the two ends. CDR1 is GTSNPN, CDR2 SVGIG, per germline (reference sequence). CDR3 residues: CAWSVGGPSNTEAFF. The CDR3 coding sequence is TGTGCCTGGAGTGTAGGCGGCCCCTCGAACACTGAAGCTTTCTTT.

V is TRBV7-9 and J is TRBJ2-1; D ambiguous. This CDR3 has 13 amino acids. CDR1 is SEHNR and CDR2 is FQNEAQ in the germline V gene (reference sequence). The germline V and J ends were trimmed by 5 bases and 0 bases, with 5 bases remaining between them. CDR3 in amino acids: CASSPGSYNEQFF. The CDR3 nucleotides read TGTGCCAGCAGCCCCGGCTCCTACAATGAGCAGTTCTTC.

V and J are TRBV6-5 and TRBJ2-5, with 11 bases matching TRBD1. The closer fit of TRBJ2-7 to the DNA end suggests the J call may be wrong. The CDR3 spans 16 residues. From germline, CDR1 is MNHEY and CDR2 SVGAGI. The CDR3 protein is CASSYVGTGGSYEQYF. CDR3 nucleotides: TGTGCCAGCAGTTATGTAGGGACAGGGGGCTCCTACGAGCAGTACTTC.

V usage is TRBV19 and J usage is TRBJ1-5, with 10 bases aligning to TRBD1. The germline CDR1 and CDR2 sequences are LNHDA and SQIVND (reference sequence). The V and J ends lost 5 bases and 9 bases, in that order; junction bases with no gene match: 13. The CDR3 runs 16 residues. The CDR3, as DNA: TGTGCCAGTAGTGTATCACCGGGACAGGGGTATGGGCCCCAGCATTTT. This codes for CASSVSPGQGYGPQHF.

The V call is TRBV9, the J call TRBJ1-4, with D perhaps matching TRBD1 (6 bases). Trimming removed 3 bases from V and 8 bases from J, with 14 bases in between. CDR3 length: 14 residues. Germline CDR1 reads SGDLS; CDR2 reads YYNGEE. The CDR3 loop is CASSGGQTLEKLFF. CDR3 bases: TGTGCCAGCAGCGGCGGACAGACGCTAGAAAAACTGTTTTTT. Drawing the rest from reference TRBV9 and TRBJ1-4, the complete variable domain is DSGVTQTPKHLITATGQRVTLRCSPRSGDLSVYWYQQSLDQGLQFLIQYYNGEERAKGNILERFSAQQFPDLHSELNLSSLELGDSALYFCASSGGQTLEKLFFGSGTQLSVL.

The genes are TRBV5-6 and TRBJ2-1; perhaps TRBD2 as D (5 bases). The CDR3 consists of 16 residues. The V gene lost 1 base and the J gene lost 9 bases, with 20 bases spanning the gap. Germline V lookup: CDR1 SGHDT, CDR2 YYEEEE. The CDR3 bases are TGTGCCAGCAGCTTGTCGTTAGCGACGAGGCCTGGTGAGCAGTTCTTC. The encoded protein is CASSLSLATRPGEQFF.

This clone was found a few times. CDR3 sequence (DNA): TGTGCCAGCAGGAGATCCGGGACACGGAACACTGAAGCTTTCTTT. Translating it yields CASRRSGTRNTEAFF. V gene TRBV7-9 combines with J gene TRBJ1-1; D perhaps matches TRBD1 (6 bases). CDR3 length: 15 amino acids. With 6 bases removed from V and 1 base from J, the gap between germline ends came to 15 bases. The germline V gene has CDR1 SEHNR and CDR2 FQNEAQ (reference sequence).

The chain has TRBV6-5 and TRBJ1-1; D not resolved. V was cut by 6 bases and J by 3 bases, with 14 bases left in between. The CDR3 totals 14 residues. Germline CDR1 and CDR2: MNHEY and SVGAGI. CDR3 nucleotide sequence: TGTGCCAGCAGCCTCTCATTGGCACACACTGAAGCTTTCTTT. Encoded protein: CASSLSLAHTEAFF.

CDR3 bases: TGTGCCTGGAGGGAGGGACAGCGGATCTATGGCTACACCTTC. It is translated as CAWREGQRIYGYTF. The chain couples TRBV30 to TRBJ1-2; 7 bases line up with TRBD1. V lost 3 bases and J lost 4; bases outside the gene matches: 8. The CDR3 contains 14 residues. Per the germline V gene, CDR1 is GTSNPN and CDR2 is SVGIG (reference sequence).

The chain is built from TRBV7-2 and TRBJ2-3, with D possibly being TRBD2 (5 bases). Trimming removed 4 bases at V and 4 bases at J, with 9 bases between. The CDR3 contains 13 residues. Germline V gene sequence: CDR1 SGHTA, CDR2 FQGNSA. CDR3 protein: CASSSGSADTQYF. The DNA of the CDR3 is TGTGCCAGCAGCTCGGGGTCAGCAGATACGCAGTATTTT.

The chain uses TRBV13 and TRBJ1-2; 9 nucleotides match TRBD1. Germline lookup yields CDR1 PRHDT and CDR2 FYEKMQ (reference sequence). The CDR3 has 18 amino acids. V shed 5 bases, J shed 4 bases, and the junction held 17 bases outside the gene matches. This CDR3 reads CASSRELEVGTGTYGYTF. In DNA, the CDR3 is TGTGCCAGCAGCCGAGAGCTAGAGGTGGGGACAGGGACCTATGGCTACACCTTC.

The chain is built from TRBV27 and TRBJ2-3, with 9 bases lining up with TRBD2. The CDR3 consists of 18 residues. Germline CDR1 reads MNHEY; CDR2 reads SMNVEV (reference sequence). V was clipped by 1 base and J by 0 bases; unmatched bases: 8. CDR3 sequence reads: CASSLFSGGWSSTDTQYF. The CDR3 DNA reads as TGTGCCAGCAGTTTATTTAGCGGGGGTTGGAGTAGCACAGATACGCAGTATTTT.

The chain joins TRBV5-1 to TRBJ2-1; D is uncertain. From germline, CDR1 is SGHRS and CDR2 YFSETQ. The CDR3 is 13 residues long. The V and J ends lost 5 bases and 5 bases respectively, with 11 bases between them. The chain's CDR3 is CASSNTSHNEQFF. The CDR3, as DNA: TGCGCCAGCAGTAACACATCCCACAATGAGCAGTTCTTC.

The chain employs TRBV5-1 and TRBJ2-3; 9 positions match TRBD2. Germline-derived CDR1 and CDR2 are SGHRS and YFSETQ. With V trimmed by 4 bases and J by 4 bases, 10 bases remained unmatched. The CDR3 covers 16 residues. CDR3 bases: TGCGCCAGCAGCCCTTTAGCGGGGGAGCTGGCAGATACGCAGTATTTT. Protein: CASSPLAGELADTQYF.

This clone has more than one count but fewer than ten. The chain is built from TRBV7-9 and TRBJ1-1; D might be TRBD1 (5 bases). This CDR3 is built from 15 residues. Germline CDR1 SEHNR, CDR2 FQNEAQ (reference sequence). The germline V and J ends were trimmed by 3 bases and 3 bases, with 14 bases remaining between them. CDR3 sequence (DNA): TGTGCCAGCAGCTTCAGGGTGATCGAGGACACTGAAGCTTTCTTT. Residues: CASSFRVIEDTEAFF.